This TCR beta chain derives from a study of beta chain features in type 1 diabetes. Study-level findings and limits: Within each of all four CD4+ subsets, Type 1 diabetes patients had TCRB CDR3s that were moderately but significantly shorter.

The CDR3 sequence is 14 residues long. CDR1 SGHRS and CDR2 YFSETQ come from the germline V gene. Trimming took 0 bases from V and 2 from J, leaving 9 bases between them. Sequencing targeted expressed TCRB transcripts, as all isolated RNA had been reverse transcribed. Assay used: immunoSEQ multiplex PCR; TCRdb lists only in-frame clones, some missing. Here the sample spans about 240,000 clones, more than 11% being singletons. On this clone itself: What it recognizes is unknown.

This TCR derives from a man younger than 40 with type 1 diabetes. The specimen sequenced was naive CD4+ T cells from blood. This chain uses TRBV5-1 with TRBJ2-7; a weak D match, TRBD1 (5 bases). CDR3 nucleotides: TGCGCCAGCAGCTTGGGACAGTTACCCTACGAGCAGTACTTC. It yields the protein CASSLGQLPYEQYF.